Detailed here is one T cell receptor (beta chain). CDR1 and CDR2 from the germline V gene are SGDLS and YYNGEE. This CDR3 region has 15 residues. V gave up 0 bases and J gave up 4 bases, with 13 bases separating them. The data originate from a study of blood T cell repertoires in COVID-19. The overall study: From the United States, Italy and Spain came samples of acute and convalescent COVID-19. From T cells, B-cell-depleted T cells, or PBMCs came the material, which was cDNA or gDNA.

Study processing details: Amplification of reference gene primers provided the estimated nucleated cell counts. The table came from immunoSEQ multiplex PCR; TCRdb's copy has only in-frame clones and leaves some out. V, J and clone size were drawn from that table, and D and trimming were deduced from the DNA. The sample lists about 150,000 clones, about 87% occurring once. The material sequenced was peripheral blood. This chain uses TRBV9 with TRBJ1-2, with D tentatively TRBD1 (6 bases). The TCR was taken from a woman older than 75 with COVID-19, enrolled during active disease. CDR3: CASSVDGGDSYGYTF. As DNA, the CDR3 is TGTGCCAGCAGCGTAGATGGGGGCGACAGCTATGGCTACACCTTC.